This T cell receptor (beta chain) appears in the sequencing data of a study of CD8+ T cells in alopecia areata. Study-wide context: The drug, oral tofacitinib, was given to treated patients at 5 to 10 mg twice daily. Dosing with tofacitinib proceeded for 6 to 18 months, followed by 6 months off drug.

The CDR3 is 16 amino acids. The V and J ends lost 6 bases and 11 bases, in that order; junction bases with no gene match: 21. Germline loops: CDR1 SEHNR, CDR2 FQNEAQ (reference sequence). cDNA reverse transcribed from extracted RNA served as the sequencing template. Clones were read by immunoSEQ multiplex PCR, and TCRdb kept only the in-frame ones, dropping some. The profile shows over 200,000 clones, 57% of them singletons. Cell sorting was applied to PBMCs, and CD4+ and CD8+ T cells were collected. The source of this sequence is a human donor with alopecia areata. This specimen was CD4+ T cells sorted from blood, taken at week 0. The chain combines TRBV7-9 with TRBJ1-1; 7 bases line up with TRBD1. CDR3 amino acids: CASSSQGGWTGSYAFF. The CDR3 DNA sequence: TGTGCCAGCAGTTCCCAAGGGGGATGGACAGGCTCTTATGCTTTCTTT.